Following are 17 T cell receptor beta chains from one sample sequenced in a study of blood T cell repertoires in COVID-19. The method was immunoSEQ multiplex PCR; TCRdb's version includes in-frame clones alone and lacks a portion of them. The repertoire has a few hundred thousand clones, around 87% of them found once; the top ten carry 0.95% to 1.1%. The sample comprised PBMCs or T cells enriched from blood (not recorded which). The source is a man between 18 and 35 years old who had recovered from COVID-19.

V and J are TRBV10-2 and TRBJ2-1; 7 bases agree with TRBD2. CDR3 length: 16 residues. Germline loops: CDR1 WSHSY, CDR2 SAAADI. The trim removed 4 bases at V and 1 base at J, leaving 7 bases unmatched. Here the CDR3 DNA reads TGCGCCAGCAGTGGGTCTAGCGGTTGGTCCTACAATGAGCAGTTCTTC. This codes for CASSGSSGWSYNEQFF.

CDR3 sequence reads: CASSLAGQGPYEQYF. The CDR3 region has the DNA TGTGCCAGCAGCTTAGCGGGGCAGGGCCCCTACGAGCAGTACTTC. The chain joins TRBV7-8 to TRBJ2-7, with a tentative D call TRBD1 (5 bases). Germline values: CDR1 SGHVS, CDR2 FQNEAQ. Trimming cost V 0 bases and J 2 bases, with 11 bases left between them. The CDR3 length is 15 residues.

The J gene is TRBJ2-3, the V gene TRBV3-1 (or the pseudogene TRBV3-2), with 8 positions matching TRBD1. CDR1 and CDR2 (germline): LGHDT, YNNKEL (reference sequence). This CDR3 contains 16 residues. V trimming: 1 base; J trimming: 5 bases; junction bases outside the gene matches: 8. This CDR3 reads CASSQGTGNPLDTQYF. In DNA form, the CDR3 reads TGTGCCAGCAGCCAAGGGACAGGGAATCCTTTAGATACGCAGTATTTT.

In this sample, this clone turned up a few times. The rearrangement links TRBV6-5 to TRBJ1-1, with a possible D match to TRBD1 (6 bases). The germline V gene encodes CDR1 MNHEY and CDR2 SVGAGI. The CDR3 runs 13 residues. Between the trimmed V and J ends, which lost 5 bases and 7 bases, there was a span of 14 bases. DNA of the CDR3: TGTGCCAGCAGTCCGACAGGACGTAATGAAGCTTTCTTT. Protein product: CASSPTGRNEAFF.

This sequence joins TRBV5-1 and TRBJ2-2; D possibly corresponds to TRBD1 (5 bases). The germline V gene encodes CDR1 SGHRS and CDR2 YFSETQ. This CDR3 is built from 15 residues. Trimming shortened V by 4 bases and J by 1 base, and 11 bases separated the two germline ends. The DNA for the CDR3 is TGCGCCAGCAGCACCGACAGTATGAACACCGGGGAGCTGTTTTTT. It yields the protein CASSTDSMNTGELFF.

The gene calls are TRBV7-8 and TRBJ1-2; no clear D gene. With 2 bases removed from V and 2 bases from J, the gap between germline ends came to 6 bases. The germline V gene has CDR1 SGHVS and CDR2 FQNEAQ. This CDR3 is 13 amino acids long. CDR3 sequence reads: CASSLPVNYGYTF. The CDR3, as DNA: TGTGCCAGCAGCTTACCGGTAAACTATGGCTACACCTTC.

This clone occurred a few times. The chain has TRBV12-3 or TRBV12-4 and TRBJ2-5; D might be TRBD2 (6 bases). V was clipped by 4 bases and J by 5 bases, with 11 bases between them. This CDR3 spans 13 amino acids. CDR3 DNA: TGTGCCAGCAGTTGGGACTCGCGGGAGACCCAGTACTTC. Encoded protein: CASSWDSRETQYF.

This chain uses TRBV5-1 with TRBJ2-3, with 9 positions matching TRBD1. V gave up 6 bases and J gave up 5 bases; unmatched junction bases: 13. Germline CDR1 SGHRS, CDR2 YFSETQ. This CDR3 contains 16 residues. CDR3 bases: TGCGCCAGCACCCCCCTACAGGGGGCAGGAGTAGATACGCAGTATTTT. It yields the protein CASTPLQGAGVDTQYF.

The count of this clone is one. This chain's CDR3 is CASTNRGVGEKLFF. The CDR3 region has the DNA TGCGCCAGCACTAACAGGGGAGTCGGTGAAAAACTGTTTTTT. V is TRBV5-1 and J is TRBJ1-4, with 7 bases aligning to TRBD1. This CDR3 comprises 14 residues. Trimming at V came to 6 bases and at J to 7 bases, leaving 9 bases not matched to a gene. The germline V gene has CDR1 SGHRS and CDR2 YFSETQ. Using reference TRBV5-1 and TRBJ1-4 for the parts outside the CDR3, the full variable domain is KAGVTQTPRYLIKTRGQQVTLSCSPISGHRSVSWYQQTPGQGLQFLFEYFSETQRNKGNFPGRFSGRQFSNSRSEMNVSTLELGDSALYLCASTNRGVGEKLFFGSGTQLSVL.

This chain uses TRBV3-1 (or the pseudogene TRBV3-2) with TRBJ1-6; TRBD1 matches 8 bases. Germline assignment: CDR1 LGHDT and CDR2 YNNKEL (reference sequence). CDR3 length equals 16 residues. V gave up 1 base and J gave up 6 bases; unmatched junction bases: 5. The CDR3 DNA follows: TGTGCCAGCAGCCAAGTGGGACAGGCCCTTAATTCACCCCTCCACTTT. Protein: CASSQVGQALNSPLHF.

This rearrangement joins TRBV4-1 to TRBJ2-7; 7 bases align to TRBD1. Germline-derived CDR1 and CDR2 are MGHRA and YSYEKL. J gave up 4 bases and V 3 bases, and 9 bases lay outside the gene matches. CDR3 length equals 15 residues. The chain's CDR3 is CASSQLSTGQYEQYF. The CDR3 DNA reads as TGCGCCAGCAGCCAGCTATCGACAGGGCAGTACGAGCAGTACTTC.

Remarks on this clone: No conserved phenylalanine or tryptophan is present at the end of the CDR3, so a read error is the likely explanation. It is unclear where the CDR3 begins or ends on the DNA, so no DNA is shown, and the CDR3 is as TCRdb lists it. The rearrangement links TRBV7-9 to TRBJ2-7; the tabulated D call, TRBD1, remains unverified against the DNA. Germline CDR1 reads SEHNR; CDR2 reads FQNEAQ (reference sequence). The CDR3 is 13 residues long, counting both termini. CDR3 residues: CASSAQGGIRSVL.

This chain joins TRBV19 and TRBJ2-2; D may be TRBD2 (5 bases). Germline V lookup: CDR1 LNHDA, CDR2 SQIVND (reference sequence). Trimming took off 4 bases at V and 1 base at J, with 10 bases between the two ends. The CDR3 extends over 15 amino acids. CDR3 residues: CASSTRERNTGELFF. The DNA for the CDR3 is TGTGCCAGTAGTACTCGGGAAAGGAACACCGGGGAGCTGTTTTTT.

This rearrangement joins TRBV19 to TRBJ1-1, with D unresolved. The CDR3 extends over 15 amino acids. V lost 7 bases, J lost 3 bases, and 18 bases lay in between. The germline V gene encodes CDR1 LNHDA and CDR2 SQIVND (reference sequence). CDR3 bases: TGTGCCAGTAAGAAGTTCGGGTCTAGAGACACTGAAGCTTTCTTT. This gives the protein CASKKFGSRDTEAFF.

The V call is TRBV4-2, the J call TRBJ1-2; D unresolved. Germline V gene lookup returns CDR1 LGHNA and CDR2 YNFKEQ. The V end was cut by 1 base, the J end by 2 bases, with 5 bases between. There are 13 residues in the CDR3. The CDR3 is CASSQGGNYGYTF. For the CDR3, the DNA is TGTGCCAGCAGCCAAGGAGGGAACTATGGCTACACCTTC.

Note on this clone: Other DNA sequences in this specimen translate into the identical CDR3. J is TRBJ1-5 and V is TRBV7-2; 7 bases are a match to TRBD1. Per the germline V gene, CDR1 is SGHTA and CDR2 is FQGNSA. Trimming at V came to 6 bases and at J to 2 bases, leaving 4 bases not matched to a gene. The CDR3 length is 14 residues. DNA for the CDR3: TGTGCCAGCAGTCCTGGACAGGGCAATCAGCCCCAGCATTTT. Its protein is CASSPGQGNQPQHF.

CDR3 in amino acids: CASSDRVDTEAFF. DNA of the CDR3: TGTGCCAGCAGTGACAGGGTTGACACTGAAGCTTTCTTT. The V gene is TRBV3-1 (or the pseudogene TRBV3-2), the J gene TRBJ1-1; 7 bases agree with TRBD1. Germline CDR1 reads LGHDT; CDR2 reads YNNKEL (reference sequence). CDR3 size: 13 residues. The ends lost 6 bases at V and 3 bases at J; junction bases unmatched: 4.